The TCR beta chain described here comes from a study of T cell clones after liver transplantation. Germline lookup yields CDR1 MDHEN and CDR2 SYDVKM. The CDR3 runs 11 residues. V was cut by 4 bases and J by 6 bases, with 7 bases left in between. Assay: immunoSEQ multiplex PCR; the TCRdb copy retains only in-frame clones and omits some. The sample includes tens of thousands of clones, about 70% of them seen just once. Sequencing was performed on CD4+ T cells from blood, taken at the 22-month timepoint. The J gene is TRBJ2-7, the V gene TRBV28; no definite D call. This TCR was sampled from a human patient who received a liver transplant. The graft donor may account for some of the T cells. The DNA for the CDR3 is TGTGCCAGCAGTTCCCGATTCGAGCAGTACTTC. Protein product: CASSSRFEQYF.